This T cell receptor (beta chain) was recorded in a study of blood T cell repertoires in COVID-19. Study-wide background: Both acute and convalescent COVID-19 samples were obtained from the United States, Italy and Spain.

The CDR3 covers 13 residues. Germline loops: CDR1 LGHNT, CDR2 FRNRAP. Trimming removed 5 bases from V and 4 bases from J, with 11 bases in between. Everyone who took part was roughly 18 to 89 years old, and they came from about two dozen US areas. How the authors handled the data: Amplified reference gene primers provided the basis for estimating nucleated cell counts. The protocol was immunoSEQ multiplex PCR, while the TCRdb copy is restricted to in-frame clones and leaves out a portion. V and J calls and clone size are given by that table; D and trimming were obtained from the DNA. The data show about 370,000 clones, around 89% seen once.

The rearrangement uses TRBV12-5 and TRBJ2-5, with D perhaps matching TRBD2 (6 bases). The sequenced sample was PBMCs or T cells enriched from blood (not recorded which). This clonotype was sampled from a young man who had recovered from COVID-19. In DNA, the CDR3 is TGTGCTAGTGGTGGGACTGTCCTAGAGACCCAGTACTTC. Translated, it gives CASGGTVLETQYF.